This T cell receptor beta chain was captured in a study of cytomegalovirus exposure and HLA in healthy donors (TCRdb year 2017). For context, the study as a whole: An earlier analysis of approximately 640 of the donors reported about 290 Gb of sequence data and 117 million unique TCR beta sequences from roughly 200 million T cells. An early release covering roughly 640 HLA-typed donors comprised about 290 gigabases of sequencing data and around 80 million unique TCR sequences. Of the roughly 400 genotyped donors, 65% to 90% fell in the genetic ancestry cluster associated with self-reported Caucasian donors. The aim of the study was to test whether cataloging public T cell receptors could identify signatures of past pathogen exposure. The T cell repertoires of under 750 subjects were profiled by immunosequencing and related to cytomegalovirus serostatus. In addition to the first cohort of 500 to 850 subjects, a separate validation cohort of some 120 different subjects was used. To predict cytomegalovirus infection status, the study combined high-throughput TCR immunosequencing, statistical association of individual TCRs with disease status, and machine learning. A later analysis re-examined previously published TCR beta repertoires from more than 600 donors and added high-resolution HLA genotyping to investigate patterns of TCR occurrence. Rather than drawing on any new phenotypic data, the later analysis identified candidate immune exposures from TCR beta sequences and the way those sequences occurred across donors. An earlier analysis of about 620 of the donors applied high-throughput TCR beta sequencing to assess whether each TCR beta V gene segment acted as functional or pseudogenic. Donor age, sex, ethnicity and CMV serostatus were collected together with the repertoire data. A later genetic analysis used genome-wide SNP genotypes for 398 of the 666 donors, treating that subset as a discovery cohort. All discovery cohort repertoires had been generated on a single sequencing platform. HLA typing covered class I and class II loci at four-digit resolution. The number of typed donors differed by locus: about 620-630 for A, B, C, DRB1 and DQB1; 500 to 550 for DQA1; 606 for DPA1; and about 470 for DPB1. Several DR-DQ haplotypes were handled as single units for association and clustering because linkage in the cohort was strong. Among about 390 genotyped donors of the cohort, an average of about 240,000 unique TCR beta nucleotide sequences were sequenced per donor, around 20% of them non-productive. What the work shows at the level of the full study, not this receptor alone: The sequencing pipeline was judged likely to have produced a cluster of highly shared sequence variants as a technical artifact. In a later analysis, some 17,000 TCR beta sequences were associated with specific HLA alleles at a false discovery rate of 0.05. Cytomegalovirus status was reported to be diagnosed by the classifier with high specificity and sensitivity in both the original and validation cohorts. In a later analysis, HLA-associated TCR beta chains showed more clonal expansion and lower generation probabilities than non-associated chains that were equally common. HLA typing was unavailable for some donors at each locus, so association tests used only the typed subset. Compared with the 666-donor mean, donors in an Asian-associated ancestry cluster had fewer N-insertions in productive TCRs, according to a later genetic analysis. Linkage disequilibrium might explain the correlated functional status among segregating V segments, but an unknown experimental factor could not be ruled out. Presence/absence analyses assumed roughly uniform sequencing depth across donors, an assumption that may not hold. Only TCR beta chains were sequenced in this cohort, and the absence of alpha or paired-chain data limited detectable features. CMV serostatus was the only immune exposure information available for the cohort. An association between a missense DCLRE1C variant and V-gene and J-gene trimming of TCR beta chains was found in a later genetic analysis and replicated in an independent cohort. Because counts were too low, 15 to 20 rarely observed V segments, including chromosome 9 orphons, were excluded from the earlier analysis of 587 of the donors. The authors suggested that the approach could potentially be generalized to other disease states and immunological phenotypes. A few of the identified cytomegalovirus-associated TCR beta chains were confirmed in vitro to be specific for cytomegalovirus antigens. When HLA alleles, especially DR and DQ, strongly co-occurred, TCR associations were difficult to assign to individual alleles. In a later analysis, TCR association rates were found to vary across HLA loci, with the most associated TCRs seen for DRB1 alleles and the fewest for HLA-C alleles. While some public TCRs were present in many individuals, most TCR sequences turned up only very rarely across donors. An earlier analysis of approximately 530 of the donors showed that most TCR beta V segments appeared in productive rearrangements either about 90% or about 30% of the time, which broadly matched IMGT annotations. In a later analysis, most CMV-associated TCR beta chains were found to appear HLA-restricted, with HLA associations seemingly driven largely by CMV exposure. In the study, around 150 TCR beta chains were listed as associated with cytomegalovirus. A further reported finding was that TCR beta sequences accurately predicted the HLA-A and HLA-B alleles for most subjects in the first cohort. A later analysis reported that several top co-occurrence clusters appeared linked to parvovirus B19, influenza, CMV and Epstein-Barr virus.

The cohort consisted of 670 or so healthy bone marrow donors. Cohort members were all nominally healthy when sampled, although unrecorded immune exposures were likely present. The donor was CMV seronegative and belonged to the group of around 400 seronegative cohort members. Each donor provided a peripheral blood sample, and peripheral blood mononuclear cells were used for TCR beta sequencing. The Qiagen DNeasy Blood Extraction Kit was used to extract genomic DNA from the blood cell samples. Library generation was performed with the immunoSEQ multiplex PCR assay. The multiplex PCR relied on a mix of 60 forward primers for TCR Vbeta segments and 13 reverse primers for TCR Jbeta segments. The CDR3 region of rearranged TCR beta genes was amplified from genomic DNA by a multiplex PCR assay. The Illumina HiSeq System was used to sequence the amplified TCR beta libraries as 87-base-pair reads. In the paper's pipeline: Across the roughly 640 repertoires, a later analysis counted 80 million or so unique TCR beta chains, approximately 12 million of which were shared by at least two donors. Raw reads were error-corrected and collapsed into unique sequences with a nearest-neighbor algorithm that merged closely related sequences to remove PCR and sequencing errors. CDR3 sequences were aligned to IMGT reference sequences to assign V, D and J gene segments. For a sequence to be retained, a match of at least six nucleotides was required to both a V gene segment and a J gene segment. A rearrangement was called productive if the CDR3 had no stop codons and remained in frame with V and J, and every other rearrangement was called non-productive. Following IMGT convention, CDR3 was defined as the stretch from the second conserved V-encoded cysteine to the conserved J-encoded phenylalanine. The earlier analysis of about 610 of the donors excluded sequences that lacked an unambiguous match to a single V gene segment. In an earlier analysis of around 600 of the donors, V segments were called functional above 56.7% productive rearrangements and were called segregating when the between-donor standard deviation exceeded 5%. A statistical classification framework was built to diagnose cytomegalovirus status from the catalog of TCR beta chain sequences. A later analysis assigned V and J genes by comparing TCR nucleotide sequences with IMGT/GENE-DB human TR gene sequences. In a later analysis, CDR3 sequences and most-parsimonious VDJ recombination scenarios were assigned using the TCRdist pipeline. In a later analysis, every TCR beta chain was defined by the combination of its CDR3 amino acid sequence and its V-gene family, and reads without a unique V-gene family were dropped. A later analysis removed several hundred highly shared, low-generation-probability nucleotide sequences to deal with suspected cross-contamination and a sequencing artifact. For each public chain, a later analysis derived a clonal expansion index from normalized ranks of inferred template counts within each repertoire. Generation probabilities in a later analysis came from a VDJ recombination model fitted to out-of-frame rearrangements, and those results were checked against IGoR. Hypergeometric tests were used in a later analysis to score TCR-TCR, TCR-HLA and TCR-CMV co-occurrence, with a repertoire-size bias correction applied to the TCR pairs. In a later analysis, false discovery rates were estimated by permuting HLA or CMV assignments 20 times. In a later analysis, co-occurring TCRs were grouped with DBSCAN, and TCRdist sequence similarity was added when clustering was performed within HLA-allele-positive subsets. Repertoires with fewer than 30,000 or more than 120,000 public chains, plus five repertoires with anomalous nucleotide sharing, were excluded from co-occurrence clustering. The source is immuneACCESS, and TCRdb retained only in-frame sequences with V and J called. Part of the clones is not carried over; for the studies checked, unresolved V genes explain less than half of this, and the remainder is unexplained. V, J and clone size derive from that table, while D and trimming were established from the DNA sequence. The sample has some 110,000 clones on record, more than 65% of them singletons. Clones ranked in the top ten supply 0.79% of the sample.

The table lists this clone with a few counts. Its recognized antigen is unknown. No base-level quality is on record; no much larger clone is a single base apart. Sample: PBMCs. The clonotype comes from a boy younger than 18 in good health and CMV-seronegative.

The bases read TGTGCCAGTAGTATTTGGAGCGGGAGAAACCAAGAGACCCAGTACTTC. Protein translation: CASSIWSGRNQETQYF. The chain links TRBV19 with TRBJ2-5; TRBD2 agrees with 8 junctional bases. The germline V gene (reference sequence) provides CDR1 LNHDA and CDR2 SQIVND. Inclusive of the bounding cysteine and phenylalanine, the CDR3 is 16 residues long. Of the read, only the CDR3 DNA is kept; its 48 bases are in frame from base 1. The germline V and J ends show losses of 3 bases and 0 bases respectively, and no gene match explains 6 bases of the junction.